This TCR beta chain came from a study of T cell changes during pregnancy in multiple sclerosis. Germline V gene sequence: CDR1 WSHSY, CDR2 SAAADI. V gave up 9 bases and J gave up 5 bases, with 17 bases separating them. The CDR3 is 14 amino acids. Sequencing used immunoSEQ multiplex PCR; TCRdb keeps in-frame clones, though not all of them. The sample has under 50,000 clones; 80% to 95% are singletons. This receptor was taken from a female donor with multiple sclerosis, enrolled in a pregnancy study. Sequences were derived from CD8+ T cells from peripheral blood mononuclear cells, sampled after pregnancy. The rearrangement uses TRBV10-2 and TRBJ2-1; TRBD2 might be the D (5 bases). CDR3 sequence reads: CASLSALSNNEQFF. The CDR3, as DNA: TGCGCCAGTCTTAGCGCTTTATCAAACAATGAGCAGTTCTTC.